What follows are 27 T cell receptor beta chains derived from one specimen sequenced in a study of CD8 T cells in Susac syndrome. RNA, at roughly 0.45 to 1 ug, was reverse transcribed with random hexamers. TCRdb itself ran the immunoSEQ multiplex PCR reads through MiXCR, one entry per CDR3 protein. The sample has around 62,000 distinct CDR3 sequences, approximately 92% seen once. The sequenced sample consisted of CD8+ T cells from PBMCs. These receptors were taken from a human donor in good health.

For the CDR3, the DNA is TGTGCCAGCAGTACCGGGGGGAATCAGCCCCAGCATTTT. It yields the protein CASSTGGNQPQHF. The V and J genes are TRBV12-3 or TRBV12-4 and TRBJ1-5; tentatively, D is TRBD1 (5 bases). The V and J ends lost 5 bases and 4 bases respectively, with 9 bases between them. The length of the CDR3 is 13 residues.

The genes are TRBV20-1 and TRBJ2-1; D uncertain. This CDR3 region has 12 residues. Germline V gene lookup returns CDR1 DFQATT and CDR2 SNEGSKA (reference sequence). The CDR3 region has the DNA TGCAGCAAATCAGACTGGTACAATGAGCAGTTCTTC. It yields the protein CSKSDWYNEQFF.

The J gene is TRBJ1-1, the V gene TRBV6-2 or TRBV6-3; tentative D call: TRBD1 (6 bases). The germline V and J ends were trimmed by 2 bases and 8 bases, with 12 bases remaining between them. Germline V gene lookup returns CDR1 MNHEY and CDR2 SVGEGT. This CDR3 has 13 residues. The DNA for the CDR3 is TGTGCCAGCAGTTACCTGGGGACAAAAGAAGCTTTCTTT. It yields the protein CASSYLGTKEAFF.

CDR3 residues: CASSMRPRVFAGETQYF. The DNA for the CDR3 is TGTGCCAGCAGCATGCGCCCTCGGGTGTTCGCGGGAGAGACCCAGTACTTC. The chain links TRBV11-2 to TRBJ2-5; D perhaps matches TRBD2 (5 bases). The V gene's germline CDR1 is SGHAT and CDR2 FQNNGV. The CDR3 runs to 17 residues. V was pared by 5 bases and J by 4 bases, with 23 bases between.

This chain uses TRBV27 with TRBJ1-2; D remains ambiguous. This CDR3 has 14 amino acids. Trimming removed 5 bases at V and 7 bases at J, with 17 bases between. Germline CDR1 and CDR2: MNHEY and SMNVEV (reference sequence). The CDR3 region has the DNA TGTGCCAGCAGTACCCGGGGAGGGAGCTTTGGCTACACCTTC. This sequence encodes CASSTRGGSFGYTF.

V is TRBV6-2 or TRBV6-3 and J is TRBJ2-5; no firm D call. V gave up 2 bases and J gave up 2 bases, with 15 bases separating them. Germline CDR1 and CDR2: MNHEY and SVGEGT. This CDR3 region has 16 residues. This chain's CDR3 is CASSYRGVGPQETQYF. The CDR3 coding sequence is TGTGCCAGCAGTTACCGCGGAGTCGGGCCACAAGAGACCCAGTACTTC.

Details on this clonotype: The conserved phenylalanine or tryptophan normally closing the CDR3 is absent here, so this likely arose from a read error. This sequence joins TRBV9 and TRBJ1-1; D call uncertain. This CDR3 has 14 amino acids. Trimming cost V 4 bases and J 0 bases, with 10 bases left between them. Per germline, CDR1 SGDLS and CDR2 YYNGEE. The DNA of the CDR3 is TGTGCCAGCAGCTCGACTGGGGTGAACACTGAAGCTTTCTGT. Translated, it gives CASSSTGVNTEAFC.

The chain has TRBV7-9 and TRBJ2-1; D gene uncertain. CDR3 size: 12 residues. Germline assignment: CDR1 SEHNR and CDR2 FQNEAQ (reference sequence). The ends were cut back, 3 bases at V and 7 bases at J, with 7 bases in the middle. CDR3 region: CASSFQMNEQFF. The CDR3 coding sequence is TGTGCCAGCAGCTTCCAGATGAATGAGCAGTTCTTC. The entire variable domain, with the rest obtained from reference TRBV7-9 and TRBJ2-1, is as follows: DTGVSQNPRHKITKRGQNVTFRCDPISEHNRLYWYRQTLGQGPEFLTYFQNEAQLEKSRLLSDRFSAERPKGSFSTLEIQRTEQGDSAMYLCASSFQMNEQFFGPGTRLTVL.

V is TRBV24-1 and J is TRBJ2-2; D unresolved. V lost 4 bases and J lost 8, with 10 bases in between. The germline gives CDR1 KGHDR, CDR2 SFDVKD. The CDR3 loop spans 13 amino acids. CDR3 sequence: CATSDNRRGELFF. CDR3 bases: TGTGCCACCAGTGACAACCGTAGAGGGGAGCTGTTTTTT.

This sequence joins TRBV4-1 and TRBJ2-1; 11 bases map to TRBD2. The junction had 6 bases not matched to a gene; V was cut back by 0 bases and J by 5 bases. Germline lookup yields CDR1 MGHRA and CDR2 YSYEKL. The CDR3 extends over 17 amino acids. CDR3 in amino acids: CASSQDWASGGNNEQFF. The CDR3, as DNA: TGCGCCAGCAGCCAAGATTGGGCTAGCGGGGGGAACAATGAGCAGTTCTTC.

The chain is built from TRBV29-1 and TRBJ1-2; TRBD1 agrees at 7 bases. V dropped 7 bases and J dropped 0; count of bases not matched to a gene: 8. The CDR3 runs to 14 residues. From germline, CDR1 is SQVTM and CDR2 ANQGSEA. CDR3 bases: TGCAGCGCCCTGGTGACAGGGACTAACTATGGCTACACCTTC. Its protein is CSALVTGTNYGYTF.

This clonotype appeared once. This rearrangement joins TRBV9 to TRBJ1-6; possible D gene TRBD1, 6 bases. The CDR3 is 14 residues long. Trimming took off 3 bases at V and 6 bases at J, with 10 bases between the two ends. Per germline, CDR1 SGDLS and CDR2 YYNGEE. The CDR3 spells CASSEQGRNSPLHF. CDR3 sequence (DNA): TGTGCCAGCAGCGAACAGGGTCGTAATTCACCCCTCCACTTT.

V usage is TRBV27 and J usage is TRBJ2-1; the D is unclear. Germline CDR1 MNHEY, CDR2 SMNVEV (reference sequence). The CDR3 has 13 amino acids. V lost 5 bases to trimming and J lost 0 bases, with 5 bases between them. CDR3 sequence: CASSPNSYNEQFF. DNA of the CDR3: TGTGCCAGCAGTCCGAACTCCTACAATGAGCAGTTCTTC.

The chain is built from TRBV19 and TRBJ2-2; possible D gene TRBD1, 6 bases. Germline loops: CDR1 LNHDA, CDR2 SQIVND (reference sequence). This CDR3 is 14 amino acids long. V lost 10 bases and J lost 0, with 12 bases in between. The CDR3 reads CATQDSSNTGELFF. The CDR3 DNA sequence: TGTGCCACCCAGGACAGCTCGAACACCGGGGAGCTGTTTTTT.

The CDR3 DNA reads TGTGCCAGCAGCCAAGGAGCGGGGGGGCCCTACAATGAGCAGTTCTTC. The encoded protein is CASSQGAGGPYNEQFF. The chain is built from TRBV3-1 and TRBJ2-1; 10 nucleotides line up with TRBD2. In germline, CDR1 is LGHDT, CDR2 YNNKEL (reference sequence). The V segment lost 1 base and the J segment 2 bases; nucleotides outside the gene matches: 2. The CDR3 contains 16 residues.

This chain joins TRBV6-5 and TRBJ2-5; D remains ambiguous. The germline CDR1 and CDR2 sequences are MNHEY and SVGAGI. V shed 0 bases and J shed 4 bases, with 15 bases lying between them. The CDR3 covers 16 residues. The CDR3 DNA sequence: TGTGCCAGCAGTTACTCGTTCGGCGACATCGCAGAGACCCAGTACTTC. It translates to CASSYSFGDIAETQYF.

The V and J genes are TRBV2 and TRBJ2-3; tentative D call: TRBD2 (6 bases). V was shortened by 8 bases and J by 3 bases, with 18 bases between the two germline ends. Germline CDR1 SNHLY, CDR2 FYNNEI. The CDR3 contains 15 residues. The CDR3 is CASFWFPGETDTQYF. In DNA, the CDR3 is TGTGCCAGCTTCTGGTTCCCGGGGGAGACAGATACGCAGTATTTT.

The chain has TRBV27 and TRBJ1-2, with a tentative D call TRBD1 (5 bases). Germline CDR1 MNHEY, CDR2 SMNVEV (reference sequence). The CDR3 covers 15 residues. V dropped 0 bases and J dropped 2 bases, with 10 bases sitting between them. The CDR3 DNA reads TGTGCCAGCAGTTTATCGAAGGCAGGGAACTATGGCTACACCTTC. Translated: CASSLSKAGNYGYTF.

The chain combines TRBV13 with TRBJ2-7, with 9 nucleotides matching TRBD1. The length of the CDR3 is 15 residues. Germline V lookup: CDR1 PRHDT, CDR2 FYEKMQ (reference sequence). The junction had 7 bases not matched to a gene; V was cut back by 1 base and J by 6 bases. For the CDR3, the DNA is TGTGCCAGCAGCTTAGCCGGACAGGGGCTGAGCGAGCAGTACTTC. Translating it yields CASSLAGQGLSEQYF.

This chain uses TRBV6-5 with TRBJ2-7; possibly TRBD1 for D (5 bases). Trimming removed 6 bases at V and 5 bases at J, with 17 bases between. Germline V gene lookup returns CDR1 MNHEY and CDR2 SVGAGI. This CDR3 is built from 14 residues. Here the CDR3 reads CASSWGNNLDEQYF. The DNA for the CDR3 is TGTGCCAGCAGCTGGGGCAATAACCTCGACGAGCAGTACTTC.

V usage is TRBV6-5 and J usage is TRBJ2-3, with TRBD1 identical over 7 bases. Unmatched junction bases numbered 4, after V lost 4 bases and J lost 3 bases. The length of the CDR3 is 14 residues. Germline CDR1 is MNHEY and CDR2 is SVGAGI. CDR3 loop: CASSWDSPTDTQYF. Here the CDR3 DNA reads TGTGCCAGCAGTTGGGACAGTCCGACAGATACGCAGTATTTT.

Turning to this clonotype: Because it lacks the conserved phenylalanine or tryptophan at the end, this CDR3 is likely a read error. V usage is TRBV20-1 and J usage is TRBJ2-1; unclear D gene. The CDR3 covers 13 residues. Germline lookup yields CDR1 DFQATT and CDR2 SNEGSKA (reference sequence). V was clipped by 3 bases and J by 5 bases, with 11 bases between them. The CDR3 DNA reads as TGCAGTGCTAGTCAGCTAGTGAACAATGAGCAGTTCCTC. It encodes CSASQLVNNEQFL.

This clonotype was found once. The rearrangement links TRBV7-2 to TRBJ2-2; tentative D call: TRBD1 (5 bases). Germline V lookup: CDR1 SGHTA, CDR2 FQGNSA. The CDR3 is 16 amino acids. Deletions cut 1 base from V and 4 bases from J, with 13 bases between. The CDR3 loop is CASSLVVRATTGELFF. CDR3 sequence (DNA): TGTGCCAGCAGCTTAGTGGTCAGGGCGACCACCGGGGAGCTGTTTTTT. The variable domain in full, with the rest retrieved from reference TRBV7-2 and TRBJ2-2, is GAGVSQSPSNKVTEKGKDVELRCDPISGHTALYWYRQSLGQGLEFLIYFQGNSAPDKSGLPSDRFSAERTGGSVSTLTIQRTQQEDSAVYLCASSLVVRATTGELFFGEGSRLTVL.

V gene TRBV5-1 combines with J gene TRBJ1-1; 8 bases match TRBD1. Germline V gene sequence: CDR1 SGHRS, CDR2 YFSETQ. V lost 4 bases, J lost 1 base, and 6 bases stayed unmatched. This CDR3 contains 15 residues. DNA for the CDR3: TGCGCCAGCAGCCCGAAAGGGACAGGGAACACTGAAGCTTTCTTT. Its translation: CASSPKGTGNTEAFF.

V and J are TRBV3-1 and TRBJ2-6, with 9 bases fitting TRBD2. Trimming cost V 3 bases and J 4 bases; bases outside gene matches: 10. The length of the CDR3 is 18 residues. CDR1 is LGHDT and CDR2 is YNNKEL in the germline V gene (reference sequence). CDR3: CASSHIAGVRSGANVLTF. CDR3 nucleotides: TGTGCCAGCAGCCACATAGCGGGGGTTAGGTCCGGGGCCAACGTCCTGACTTTC.

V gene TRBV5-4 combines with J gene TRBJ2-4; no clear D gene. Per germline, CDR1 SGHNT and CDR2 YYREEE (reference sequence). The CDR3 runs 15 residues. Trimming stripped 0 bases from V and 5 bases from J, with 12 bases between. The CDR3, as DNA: TGTGCCAGCAGCTTGGCACGCCATCCTCAAAACATTCAGTACTTC. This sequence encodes CASSLARHPQNIQYF.

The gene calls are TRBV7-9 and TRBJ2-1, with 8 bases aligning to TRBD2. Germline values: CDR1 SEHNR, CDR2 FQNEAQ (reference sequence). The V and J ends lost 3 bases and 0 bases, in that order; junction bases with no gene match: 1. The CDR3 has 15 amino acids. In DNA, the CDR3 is TGTGCCAGCAGCTTGGGGACTAGCTCCTACAATGAGCAGTTCTTC. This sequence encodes CASSLGTSSYNEQFF.